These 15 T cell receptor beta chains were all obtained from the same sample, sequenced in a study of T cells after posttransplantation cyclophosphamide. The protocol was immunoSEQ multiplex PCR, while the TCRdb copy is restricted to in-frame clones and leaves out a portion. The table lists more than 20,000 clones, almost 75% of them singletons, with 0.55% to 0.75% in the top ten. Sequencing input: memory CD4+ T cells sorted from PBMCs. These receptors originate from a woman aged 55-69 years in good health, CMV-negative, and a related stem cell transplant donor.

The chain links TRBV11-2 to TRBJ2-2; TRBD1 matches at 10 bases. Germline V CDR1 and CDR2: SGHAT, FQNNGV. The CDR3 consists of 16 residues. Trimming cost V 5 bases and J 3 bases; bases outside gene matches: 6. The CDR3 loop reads CASSHRTGGHTGELFF. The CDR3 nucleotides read TGTGCCAGCAGCCATAGGACAGGGGGTCACACCGGGGAGCTGTTTTTT.

CDR3 region: CASSLVLASLVGTDTQYF. DNA of the CDR3: TGCGCCAGCAGCTTGGTGTTAGCTAGTTTAGTAGGAACAGATACGCAGTATTTT. V usage is TRBV5-1 and J usage is TRBJ2-3; no clear D gene. The CDR3 runs 18 residues. The V end was cut by 0 bases, the J end by 3 bases, with 20 bases between. CDR1 and CDR2 (germline): SGHRS, YFSETQ.

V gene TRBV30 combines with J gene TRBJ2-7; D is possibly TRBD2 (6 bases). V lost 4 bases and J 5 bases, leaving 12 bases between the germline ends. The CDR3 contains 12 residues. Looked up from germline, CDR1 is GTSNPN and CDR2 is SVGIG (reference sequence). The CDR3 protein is CAWMRGLDEQYF. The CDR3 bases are TGTGCCTGGATGCGGGGTCTGGACGAGCAGTACTTC.

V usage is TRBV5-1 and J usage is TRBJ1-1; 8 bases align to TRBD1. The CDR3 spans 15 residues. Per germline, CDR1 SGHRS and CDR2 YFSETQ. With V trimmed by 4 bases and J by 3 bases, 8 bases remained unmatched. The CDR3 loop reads CASSPRTGMDTEAFF. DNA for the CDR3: TGCGCCAGCAGCCCCAGGACAGGGATGGACACTGAAGCTTTCTTT. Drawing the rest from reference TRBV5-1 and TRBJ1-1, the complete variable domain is KAGVTQTPRYLIKTRGQQVTLSCSPISGHRSVSWYQQTPGQGLQFLFEYFSETQRNKGNFPGRFSGRQFSNSRSEMNVSTLELGDSALYLCASSPRTGMDTEAFFGQGTRLTVV.

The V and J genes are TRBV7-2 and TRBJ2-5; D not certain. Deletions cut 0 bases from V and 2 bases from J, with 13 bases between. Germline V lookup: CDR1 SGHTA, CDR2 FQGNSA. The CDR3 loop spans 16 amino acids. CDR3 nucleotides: TGTGCCAGCAGCTTAGCTGAGGCACCGCCTCAAGAGACCCAGTACTTC. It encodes CASSLAEAPPQETQYF.

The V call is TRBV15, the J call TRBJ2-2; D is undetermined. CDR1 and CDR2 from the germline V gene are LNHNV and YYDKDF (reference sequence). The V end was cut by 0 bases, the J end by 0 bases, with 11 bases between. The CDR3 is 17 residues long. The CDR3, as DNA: TGTGCCACCAGCAGAGATCGTACCCGGGCGAACACCGGGGAGCTGTTTTTT. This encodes CATSRDRTRANTGELFF.

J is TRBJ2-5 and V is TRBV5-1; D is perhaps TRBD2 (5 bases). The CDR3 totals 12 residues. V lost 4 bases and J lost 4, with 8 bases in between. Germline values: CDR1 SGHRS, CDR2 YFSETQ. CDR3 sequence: CASSRLRETQYF. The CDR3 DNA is TGCGCCAGCAGCCGACTAAGAGAGACCCAGTACTTC.

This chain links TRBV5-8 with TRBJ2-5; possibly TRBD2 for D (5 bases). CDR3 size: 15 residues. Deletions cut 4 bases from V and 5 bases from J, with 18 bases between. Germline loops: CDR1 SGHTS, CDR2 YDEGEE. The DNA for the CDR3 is TGTGCCAGCAGCCCCTCGCCGACTAAAGGGGAGACCCAGTACTTC. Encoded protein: CASSPSPTKGETQYF.

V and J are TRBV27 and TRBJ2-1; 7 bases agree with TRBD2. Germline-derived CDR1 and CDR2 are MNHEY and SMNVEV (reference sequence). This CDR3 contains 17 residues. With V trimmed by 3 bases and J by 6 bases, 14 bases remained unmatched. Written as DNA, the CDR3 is TGTGCCAGCAGTTTCCTCGGGTTCGCGGGAGAATCCAATGAGCAGTTCTTC. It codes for CASSFLGFAGESNEQFF.

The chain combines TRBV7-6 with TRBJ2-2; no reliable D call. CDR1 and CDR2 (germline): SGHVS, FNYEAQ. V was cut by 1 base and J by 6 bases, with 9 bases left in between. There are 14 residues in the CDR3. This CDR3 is CASSLGPSAGELFF. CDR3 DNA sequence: TGTGCCAGCAGCTTAGGACCTAGTGCCGGGGAGCTGTTTTTT.

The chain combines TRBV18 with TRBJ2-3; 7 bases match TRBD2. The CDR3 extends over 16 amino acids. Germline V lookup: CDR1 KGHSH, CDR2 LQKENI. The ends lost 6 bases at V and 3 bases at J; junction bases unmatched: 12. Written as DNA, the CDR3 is TGTGCCAGCTCGCCGCCCTCGGGCGGGGGAACAGATACGCAGTATTTT. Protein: CASSPPSGGGTDTQYF.

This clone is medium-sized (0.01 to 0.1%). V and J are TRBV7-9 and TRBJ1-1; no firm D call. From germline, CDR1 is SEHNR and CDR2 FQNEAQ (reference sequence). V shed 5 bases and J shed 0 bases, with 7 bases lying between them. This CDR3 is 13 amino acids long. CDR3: CASSPHMNTEAFF. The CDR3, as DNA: TGTGCCAGCAGCCCCCACATGAACACTGAAGCTTTCTTT.

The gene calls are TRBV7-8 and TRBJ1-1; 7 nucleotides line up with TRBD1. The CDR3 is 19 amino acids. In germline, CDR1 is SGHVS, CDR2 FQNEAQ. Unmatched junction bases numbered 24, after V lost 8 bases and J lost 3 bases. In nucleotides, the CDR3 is TGTGCCAGCGAACCCAGGGGGACAGTGCGTTTAGAGGGCCACACTGAAGCTTTCTTT. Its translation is CASEPRGTVRLEGHTEAFF.

The CDR3: CATSPSLRAGGEKLFF. The CDR3 DNA reads TGTGCCACCAGCCCAAGCCTTAGGGCAGGGGGAGAAAAACTGTTTTTT. The chain has TRBV15 and TRBJ1-4; 7 bases are shared with TRBD1. V trimming: 5 bases; J trimming: 8 bases; junction bases outside the gene matches: 14. This CDR3 comprises 16 residues. CDR1 LNHNV and CDR2 YYDKDF come from the germline V gene (reference sequence).

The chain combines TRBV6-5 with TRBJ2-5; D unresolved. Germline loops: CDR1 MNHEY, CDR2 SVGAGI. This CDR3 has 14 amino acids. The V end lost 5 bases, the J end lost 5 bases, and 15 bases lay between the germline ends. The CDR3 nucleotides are TGTGCCAGCAGTGAGCCTCTGCGCCGGGAGACCCAGTACTTC. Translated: CASSEPLRRETQYF.